This entry features one T cell receptor (beta chain) sequence. As yet, its antigen is unknown. The time point denotes: patch test 1, 2 weeks after DPC sensitization. Treatment here: therapeutic diphenylcyclopropenone sensitization with weekly scalp DPC. Prior to each patch test being applied, blood was drawn. Sample donors consisted of patients with alopecia, aged 18 to 70 years, who were suitable for DPC. TCRdb recomputed calls from the RACE reads with MiXCR, one row per CDR3 protein. Of approximately 340,000 distinct CDR3 sequences in the sample, around 7% are singletons; the top ten hold approximately 8.9%. CDR1 is SEHNR and CDR2 is FQNEAQ in the germline V gene (reference sequence). The CDR3 spans 14 residues. The V and J ends lost 5 bases and 4 bases respectively, with 12 bases between them. The data stem from a study of human T cells and chemical hapten exposure. Study findings and constraints: Expanded TCRs clustered into significantly more large CDR3 similarity groups than controls, the analysis revealed. Patch test score tracked positively with PT1 expanded TCR counts.

The source of this sequence is a woman between 18 and 29 years old with alopecia areata. Some clones in this sample may be carry-over from other donors' samples. This sequence joins TRBV7-9 and TRBJ1-5, with D possibly being TRBD1 (5 bases). The sample was whole blood, taken in connection with sensitization to the hapten diphenylcyclopropenone (DPC). Written as DNA, the CDR3 is TGTGCCAGCAGCGAGGACATTTGGAATCAGCCCCAGCATTTT. Residues: CASSEDIWNQPQHF.